One sample yielded the 11 T cell receptor beta chains listed below, sequenced in a study of blood T cell repertoires in COVID-19. Assay: immunoSEQ multiplex PCR; the TCRdb copy retains only in-frame clones and omits some. The table has about 150,000 clones, 87% seen once; the top ten hold about 4.2%. Sequenced: peripheral blood. The receptors here all came from a woman aged 55-69 years with active or convalescent COVID-19.

V and J are TRBV30 and TRBJ1-4; 9 bases align to TRBD1. This CDR3 comprises 14 residues. In germline, CDR1 is GTSNPN, CDR2 SVGIG (reference sequence). Losses at the gene ends were 8 bases for V and 10 bases for J; bases not matched to a gene: 14. The CDR3 bases are TGTGCCGCGCGGTACCGGGACAGGGTTGGAAAACTGTTTTTT. Protein: CAARYRDRVGKLFF.

V gene TRBV4-1 combines with J gene TRBJ2-3; D is uncertain. The CDR3 has 14 amino acids. V lost 4 bases to trimming and J lost 0 bases, with 8 bases between them. Looked up from germline, CDR1 is MGHRA and CDR2 is YSYEKL. The chain's CDR3 is CASSRELSTDTQYF. DNA of the CDR3: TGCGCCAGCAGCCGCGAGTTGAGCACAGATACGCAGTATTTT.

The rearrangement joins TRBV29-1 to TRBJ1-1; TRBD1 matches 7 bases. After removal of 5 bases from V and 6 bases from J, the junction contained 6 bases not matched to a gene. CDR1 SQVTM and CDR2 ANQGSEA come from the germline V gene. CDR3 length: 12 amino acids. Here the CDR3 DNA reads TGCAGCGTTCAGAGAGGGGGCCCTGAAGCTTTCTTT. Translating it yields CSVQRGGPEAFF. Full variable domain (remainder filled in from reference TRBV29-1 and TRBJ1-1): SAVISQKPSRDICQRGTSLTIQCQVDSQVTMMFWYRQQPGQSLTLIATANQGSEATYESGFVIDKFPISRPNLTFSTLTVSNMSPEDSSIYLCSVQRGGPEAFFGQGTRLTVV.

The chain couples TRBV11-2 to TRBJ1-4; 9 bases align to TRBD1. The V gene end was trimmed by 5 bases and the J gene end by 8 bases; junction bases not matched to a gene: 6. The CDR3 length is 14 residues. Germline lookup yields CDR1 SGHAT and CDR2 FQNNGV. This CDR3 is CASSLGQGREKLFF. CDR3 bases: TGTGCCAGCAGCCTGGGACAGGGCCGGGAAAAACTGTTTTTT.

The genes are TRBV10-3 and TRBJ1-2; D not certain. V gave up 6 bases and J gave up 4 bases, with 12 bases separating them. The CDR3 loop spans 13 amino acids. Germline values: CDR1 ENHRY, CDR2 SYGVKD. The CDR3 region is CAISPKTGYGYTF. The CDR3 coding sequence is TGTGCCATCAGCCCAAAGACGGGCTATGGCTACACCTTC.

In regard to this clone: One junction end does not reproduce the germline sequence, and a read error may be involved. This chain links TRBV3-1 (or the pseudogene TRBV3-2) with TRBJ2-5; D is unclear. The CDR3 runs to 14 residues. Looked up from germline, CDR1 is LGHDT and CDR2 is YNNKEL (reference sequence). CDR3 nucleotides: TGTGCCAGCAGCCAAGAGACTGTCCAAAAGACCCAGTACTTC. It is translated as CASSQETVQKTQYF.

The rearrangement links TRBV30 to TRBJ1-1, with a possible D match to TRBD1 (6 bases). The germline CDR1 and CDR2 sequences are GTSNPN and SVGIG (reference sequence). The CDR3 contains 14 residues. The V end was cut by 8 bases, the J end by 2 bases, with 18 bases between. CDR3 bases: TGTGCCAGTGGACGGGGGGCGATTAACACTGAAGCTTTCTTT. It is translated as CASGRGAINTEAFF. The full variable domain, with the rest looked up from reference TRBV30 and TRBJ1-1, is SQTIHQWPATLVQPVGSPLSLECTVEGTSNPNLYWYRQAAGRGLQLLFYSVGIGQISSEVPQNLSASRPQDRQFILSSKKLLLSDSGFYLCASGRGAINTEAFFGQGTRLTVV.

This clone appeared once. V and J are TRBV7-8 and TRBJ2-3; D may be TRBD2 (5 bases). V was pared by 2 bases and J by 3 bases, with 12 bases between. From germline, CDR1 is SGHVS and CDR2 FQNEAQ. CDR3 length: 15 residues. CDR3 loop: CASSLSSHGTDTQYF. CDR3 DNA sequence: TGTGCCAGCAGCTTATCTAGCCATGGAACAGATACGCAGTATTTT.

The rearrangement joins TRBV19 to TRBJ1-2; 8 nucleotides align to TRBD1. After removal of 7 bases from V and 0 bases from J, the junction contained 7 bases not matched to a gene. This CDR3 comprises 15 residues. Per the germline V gene, CDR1 is LNHDA and CDR2 is SQIVND (reference sequence). The CDR3 sequence is CASNLGGQANYGYTF. In DNA form, the CDR3 reads TGTGCCAGTAACCTGGGGGGACAGGCTAACTATGGCTACACCTTC.

V is TRBV30 and J is TRBJ1-3, with D possibly TRBD1 on 6 matching bases. Germline V gives CDR1 GTSNPN, CDR2 SVGIG (reference sequence). The CDR3 sequence is 15 residues long. V was cut by 3 bases and J by 0 bases, with 12 bases left in between. The CDR3: CAWRVTGHSGNTIYF. As DNA, the CDR3 is TGTGCCTGGAGGGTAACAGGGCACTCTGGAAACACCATATATTTT.

CDR3 coding DNA: TGTGCCAGCAGCCCCTGGACAGGGGAGTCTGAAGCTTTCTTT. As protein: CASSPWTGESEAFF. The V and J genes are TRBV3-1 (or the pseudogene TRBV3-2) and TRBJ1-1; 9 bases map to TRBD1. The CDR3 runs to 14 residues. Germline CDR1 LGHDT, CDR2 YNNKEL (reference sequence). Unmatched junction bases numbered 6, after V lost 4 bases and J lost 6 bases.